This T cell receptor beta chain stems from a study of Graves' ophthalmopathy and Graves' hyperthyroidism. CDR3 regions of TCR beta were amplified from RNA transcripts. HTBI primers served in a first-round RT-PCR, which a second-round multiplex PCR followed. TCRdb re-called the multiplex PCR reads with MiXCR, one entry per CDR3 protein. Of roughly 700,000 distinct CDR3 sequences listed, roughly two fifths are singletons. Sample: peripheral blood. The receptor was derived from an adult man with Graves' ophthalmopathy.

Here the CDR3 reads CSLATGRVETQYF. The CDR3 DNA follows: TGCAGCCTAGCGACAGGCCGGGTGGAGACCCAGTACTTC. The chain is built from TRBV29-1 and TRBJ2-5; either TRBD1 or TRBD2 may fit D (6 bases each). The V and J ends lost 8 bases and 5 bases respectively, with 18 bases between them. Germline CDR1 SQVTM, CDR2 ANQGSEA. The CDR3 is 13 residues long.